These 30 T cell receptor beta chains came from one sample sequenced in a study of blood T cells in healthy people across ages. A sample-barcoded 5' primer and a J-beta primer mix were used in a second PCR of about 7 to 12 cycles. MiXCR, applied by TCRdb to the 5' RACE reads, yields one record per CDR3 protein. This table has some 780,000 distinct CDR3 sequences, around three fifths appearing once. Sequenced input: blood. The receptors were gathered from a man aged 35 to 55 in good health.

Only one count was recorded for this clonotype. The V gene is TRBV7-6, the J gene TRBJ2-3; 8 bases map to TRBD2. The junction had 12 bases not matched to a gene; V was cut back by 3 bases and J by 4 bases. The CDR3 runs to 17 residues. Germline V gene sequence: CDR1 SGHVS, CDR2 FNYEAQ. In nucleotides, the CDR3 is TGTGCCAGCAGCTTGTTTGTGGGACTAGGGCCCGCAGATACGCAGTATTTT. It encodes CASSLFVGLGPADTQYF.

This clonotype showed up just a few times. One base away lies a much larger clone, so this may be a sequencing read error. The chain combines TRBV29-1 with TRBJ2-7, with 14 bases fitting TRBD2. CDR3 length: 13 residues. With V trimmed by 6 bases and J by 7 bases, 5 bases remained unmatched. Germline V gene data show CDR1 as SQVTM and CDR2 as ANQGSEA. The CDR3 is CSVLGLAGVEQYF. CDR3 DNA: TGCAGCGTCCTGGGACTAGCGGGAGTTGAGCAGTACTTC.

This clonotype was picked up one time. This chain links TRBV4-1 with TRBJ2-3, with D maybe TRBD2 (6 bases). V dropped 1 base and J dropped 5 bases, with 10 bases sitting between them. In germline, CDR1 is MGHRA, CDR2 YSYEKL. CDR3 length equals 14 residues. The CDR3: CASSQAAGGDTQYF. In DNA form, the CDR3 reads TGCGCCAGCAGCCAAGCTGCCGGGGGAGATACGCAGTATTTT.

This clonotype was picked up a small number of times. The J gene is TRBJ2-3, the V gene TRBV9; D call uncertain. CDR1 is SGDLS and CDR2 is YYNGEE in the germline V gene. V lost 2 bases, J lost 3 bases, and 10 bases lay in between. The CDR3 is 14 amino acids. The CDR3 DNA sequence: TGTGCCAGCAGCGTCGAGGCGAGGACAGATACGCAGTATTTT. Amino acids: CASSVEARTDTQYF. Based on the CDR3 plus reference TRBV9 and TRBJ2-3, the full variable domain is DSGVTQTPKHLITATGQRVTLRCSPRSGDLSVYWYQQSLDQGLQFLIQYYNGEERAKGNILERFSAQQFPDLHSELNLSSLELGDSALYFCASSVEARTDTQYFGPGTRLTVL.

The genes are TRBV20-1 and TRBJ2-3; D remains ambiguous. Germline CDR1 reads DFQATT; CDR2 reads SNEGSKA (reference sequence). With 3 bases removed from V and 4 bases from J, the gap between germline ends came to 14 bases. This CDR3 comprises 14 residues. CDR3 nucleotide sequence: TGCAGTGCTAGTGATATGACTGGCCCAGATACGCAGTATTTT. It translates to CSASDMTGPDTQYF.

This sequence joins TRBV7-2 and TRBJ1-2, with 7 bases lining up with TRBD1. The length of the CDR3 is 15 residues. Trimming took 1 base from V and 8 from J; bases not matched to a gene: 10. Looked up from germline, CDR1 is SGHTA and CDR2 is FQGNSA. The CDR3 sequence is CASSLGSRGVRGYTF. The CDR3 region has the DNA TGTGCCAGCAGCTTAGGCAGCAGGGGGGTACGAGGCTACACCTTC.

This clonotype has a handful of counts. The chain couples TRBV12-3 or TRBV12-4 to TRBJ2-5, with D uncertain. The CDR3 covers 12 residues. V was shortened by 0 bases and J by 13 bases, with 12 bases between the two germline ends. CDR3 nucleotide sequence: TGTGCCAGCAGTTTAGCGCTAGGCAGCCCGTACTTC. Residues: CASSLALGSPYF.

This clonotype appeared a few times. This chain links TRBV12-5 with TRBJ2-1, with 9 bases matching TRBD2. The V segment lost 1 base and the J segment 6 bases; nucleotides outside the gene matches: 19. This CDR3 is 20 amino acids long. Per germline, CDR1 LGHNT and CDR2 FRNRAP. CDR3 protein: CASGLETTGLATRQSNEQFF. DNA for the CDR3: TGTGCTAGTGGTTTGGAAACCACGGGACTAGCAACGAGACAATCCAATGAGCAGTTCTTC.

The chain joins TRBV7-3 to TRBJ2-2; perhaps TRBD2 as D (5 bases). Per germline, CDR1 SGHTA and CDR2 FQGTGA. The CDR3 length is 15 residues. Between the trimmed V and J ends, which lost 5 bases and 6 bases, there was a span of 16 bases. CDR3 in amino acids: CASSAGIGPAGELFF. CDR3 bases: TGTGCCAGCAGCGCGGGCATCGGGCCCGCCGGGGAGCTGTTTTTT.

This clonotype was counted only a few times. The rearrangement joins TRBV14 to TRBJ2-6, with TRBD1 matching 7 bases. Trimming removed 2 bases from V and 0 bases from J; junction bases left unmatched: 7. The length of the CDR3 is 18 residues. Germline values: CDR1 SGHDN, CDR2 FVKESK. CDR3 nucleotide sequence: TGTGCCAGCAGCCAATGGGACAGCATTTTCTCTGGGGCCAACGTCCTGACTTTC. Its protein is CASSQWDSIFSGANVLTF.

This chain joins TRBV5-6 and TRBJ2-7; 10 bases align to TRBD1. Trimming cost V 3 bases and J 1 base; bases outside gene matches: 10. The CDR3 totals 17 residues. Germline CDR1 reads SGHDT; CDR2 reads YYEEEE. CDR3 in amino acids: CASSYPGTGAASYEQYF. The CDR3 nucleotides are TGTGCCAGCAGCTATCCCGGGACAGGGGCCGCTTCCTACGAGCAGTACTTC.

The genes are TRBV12-3 or TRBV12-4 and TRBJ1-1; a possible D gene is TRBD1 (6 bases). The CDR3 is made up of 11 amino acids. V was cut by 7 bases and J by 6 bases, with 9 bases left in between. CDR3 region: CASTQGSEAFF. Here the CDR3 DNA reads TGTGCCAGCACCCAGGGGTCTGAAGCTTTCTTT.

In this sample, this clonotype turned up once. The chain is built from TRBV12-3 or TRBV12-4 and TRBJ2-1; 13 nucleotides match TRBD2. The CDR3 extends over 17 amino acids. V gave up 5 bases and J gave up 5 bases; unmatched junction bases: 9. The CDR3 protein is CASSGFGLAGAHNEQFF. For the CDR3, the DNA is TGTGCCAGCAGTGGGTTCGGACTAGCGGGGGCTCACAATGAGCAGTTCTTC.

The chain links TRBV27 to TRBJ2-3; 7 positions agree with TRBD2. Germline V CDR1 and CDR2: MNHEY, SMNVEV (reference sequence). CDR3 length: 14 amino acids. Trimming removed 8 bases from V and 5 bases from J; junction bases left unmatched: 10. The CDR3 loop is CASAAGAVGDTQYF. The CDR3 coding sequence is TGTGCCAGCGCTGCGGGAGCGGTCGGAGATACGCAGTATTTT.

The chain recombines TRBV29-1 with TRBJ2-5, with D tentatively TRBD1 or TRBD2 (5 bases each). Trimming took off 5 bases at V and 11 bases at J, with 33 bases between the two ends. Germline CDR1 is SQVTM and CDR2 is ANQGSEA. The CDR3 loop spans 17 amino acids. The CDR3 spells CSVSAGSTGGSLRGQYF. CDR3 DNA: TGCAGCGTTTCGGCCGGCTCCACAGGAGGCTCGCTGCGTGGGCAGTACTTC.

This chain links TRBV19 with TRBJ1-5; D is uncertain. Germline assignment: CDR1 LNHDA and CDR2 SQIVND (reference sequence). CDR3 size: 15 residues. Trimming shortened V by 3 bases and J by 1 base, and 10 bases separated the two germline ends. As DNA, the CDR3 is TGTGCCAGTAGTATCTGGCAGGCGAGCAATCAGCCCCAGCATTTT. Amino acids: CASSIWQASNQPQHF.

This clonotype was seen a few times. The chain carries TRBV27 and TRBJ1-2; D is unresolved. Between the trimmed V and J ends, which lost 2 bases and 7 bases, there was a span of 8 bases. CDR3 length equals 12 residues. Germline loops: CDR1 MNHEY, CDR2 SMNVEV (reference sequence). The CDR3 nucleotides are TGTGCCAGCAGTTTACCGGGGTCTGGCTACACCTTC. Its translation: CASSLPGSGYTF.

The genes are TRBV28 and TRBJ1-2, with 8 bases lining up with TRBD1. Trimming took 7 bases from V and 4 from J; bases not matched to a gene: 11. The CDR3 is made up of 15 amino acids. Germline values: CDR1 MDHEN, CDR2 SYDVKM. CDR3 nucleotide sequence: TGTGCCAGCAAATACTCGGACAGGGATATCTATGGCTACACCTTC. Encoded protein: CASKYSDRDIYGYTF.

The chain combines TRBV9 with TRBJ1-4; D perhaps matches TRBD1 (6 bases). The germline gives CDR1 SGDLS, CDR2 YYNGEE. Trimming left V 4 bases short and J 5 bases short, with 18 bases between. CDR3 length equals 16 residues. CDR3 in amino acids: CASSLGQRNGNEKLFF. As DNA, the CDR3 is TGTGCCAGCAGCTTAGGACAGAGGAATGGCAATGAAAAACTGTTTTTT. The entire variable domain, with the rest obtained from reference TRBV9 and TRBJ1-4, is as follows: DSGVTQTPKHLITATGQRVTLRCSPRSGDLSVYWYQQSLDQGLQFLIQYYNGEERAKGNILERFSAQQFPDLHSELNLSSLELGDSALYFCASSLGQRNGNEKLFFGSGTQLSVL.

This clonotype was seen a handful of times. This chain uses TRBV20-1 with TRBJ2-3; 10 bases line up with TRBD2. CDR3 length: 15 amino acids. Looked up from germline, CDR1 is DFQATT and CDR2 is SNEGSKA (reference sequence). V lost 4 bases, J lost 2 bases, and 6 bases stayed unmatched. CDR3 in amino acids: CSAKGLAEITDTQYF. The CDR3 region has the DNA TGCAGTGCTAAAGGACTAGCGGAGATCACAGATACGCAGTATTTT.

This clonotype was observed a few times. The chain combines TRBV3-1 with TRBJ1-2; 10 bases fit TRBD1. CDR1 and CDR2 from the germline V gene are LGHDT and YNNKEL (reference sequence). The CDR3 sequence is 13 residues long. V shed 4 bases, J shed 10 bases, and the junction held 6 bases outside the gene matches. Here the CDR3 DNA reads TGTGCCAGCAGCCCCGGGACAGGGGAAGTCTACACCTTC. Protein sequence: CASSPGTGEVYTF.

Regarding this clonotype: One end of the junction is discordant with germline, which a read error may explain. The chain combines TRBV4-2 with TRBJ1-2; D possibly corresponds to TRBD1 (6 bases). The V gene's germline CDR1 is LGHNA and CDR2 YNFKEQ. The CDR3 runs to 13 residues. DNA of the CDR3: TGTGCCGGCAGCCAAGGGGGGTGGGTTGGTTACACCTTC. Translation gives CAGSQGGWVGYTF.

This chain joins TRBV12-3 or TRBV12-4 and TRBJ2-3, with 7 bases identical to TRBD1. This CDR3 contains 15 residues. V was pared by 8 bases and J by 2 bases, with 10 bases of the junction left unmatched. As DNA, the CDR3 is TGTGCCAGCTCGCCAGGGGGAGCGTCCACAGATACGCAGTATTTT. Its translation: CASSPGGASTDTQYF.

V gene TRBV5-1 combines with J gene TRBJ2-3, with 11 bases identical to TRBD2. From germline, CDR1 is SGHRS and CDR2 YFSETQ. The CDR3 contains 17 residues. V lost 7 bases, J lost 0 bases, and 10 bases stayed unmatched. In DNA, the CDR3 is TGCGCCAGCGCCAAAGGGACTAGCGGACGGAGCACAGATACGCAGTATTTT. It specifies CASAKGTSGRSTDTQYF.

This clonotype has only a few counts. The V and J genes are TRBV9 and TRBJ2-7, with 9 nucleotides matching TRBD1. This CDR3 spans 15 amino acids. Germline V gene lookup returns CDR1 SGDLS and CDR2 YYNGEE. The V gene end was trimmed by 2 bases and the J gene end by 7 bases; junction bases not matched to a gene: 10. The CDR3 here is CASSVTGGISGEQYF. CDR3 DNA: TGTGCCAGCAGCGTTACAGGGGGCATTTCGGGTGAGCAGTACTTC.

The J gene is TRBJ2-6, the V gene TRBV24-1; no definite D call. The germline V and J ends were trimmed by 2 bases and 4 bases, with 5 bases remaining between them. Germline CDR1 and CDR2: KGHDR and SFDVKD. The CDR3 has 14 amino acids. The CDR3 is CATSDSPGANVLTF. For the CDR3, the DNA is TGTGCCACCAGTGATTCCCCCGGGGCCAACGTCCTGACTTTC.

This clonotype is a singleton in its sample. The chain recombines TRBV12-3 or TRBV12-4 with TRBJ2-3; D call uncertain. The CDR3 length is 14 residues. Trimming took off 8 bases at V and 8 bases at J, with 20 bases between the two ends. The CDR3, as DNA: TGTGCCAGCCAACCTGGTAGGGCGTGGGGTACGCAGTATTTT. It encodes CASQPGRAWGTQYF.

This chain joins TRBV20-1 and TRBJ2-3; D remains ambiguous. The CDR3 spans 10 residues. Trimming left V 7 bases short and J 1 base short, with 3 bases between. Germline values: CDR1 DFQATT, CDR2 SNEGSKA (reference sequence). As DNA, the CDR3 is TGCAGTGGTGGCACAGATACGCAGTATTTT. Residues: CSGGTDTQYF.

The chain couples TRBV4-2 to TRBJ2-7; tentatively, D is TRBD1 (5 bases). Between the trimmed V and J ends, which lost 3 bases and 2 bases, there was a span of 14 bases. The CDR3 sequence is 15 residues long. Germline-derived CDR1 and CDR2 are LGHNA and YNFKEQ. The CDR3 spells CASSHRDQGTYEQYF. The CDR3, as DNA: TGTGCCAGCAGCCACCGAGACCAGGGCACCTACGAGCAGTACTTC.

CDR3 sequence: CASSGGTGRLRSYGYTF. The CDR3 DNA sequence: TGTGCCAGCAGTGGTGGGACAGGGCGCCTGCGCAGCTATGGCTACACCTTC. The V and J genes are TRBV6-1 and TRBJ1-2; 9 positions agree with TRBD1. The CDR3 length is 17 residues. After removal of 4 bases from V and 4 bases from J, the junction contained 13 bases not matched to a gene. Per germline, CDR1 MNHNS and CDR2 SASEGT.